This TCR beta chain was identified during a study of early stage breast cancer tumors. Each sample had two DNA replicates, roughly 0.5 ug blood or about 1.5 ug tissue. Generated by immunoSEQ multiplex PCR, the TCRdb table keeps only in-frame clones and is missing some. The profile covers some 30,000 clones, with around four fifths appearing a single time and 9% to 9.5% taken by the ten largest. CDR1 is SGHTA, CDR2 FQGTGA, per germline. The CDR3 has 13 amino acids. The V end lost 4 bases, the J end lost 4 bases, and 9 bases lay between the germline ends. Sequenced sample: blood. The chain combines TRBV7-3 with TRBJ2-3; no clear D gene. The sequence derives from a person between 50 and 60 years old with breast cancer. For the CDR3, the DNA is TGTGCCAGCAGCTCCCCGCCGGCAGATACGCAGTATTTT. Protein product: CASSSPPADTQYF.